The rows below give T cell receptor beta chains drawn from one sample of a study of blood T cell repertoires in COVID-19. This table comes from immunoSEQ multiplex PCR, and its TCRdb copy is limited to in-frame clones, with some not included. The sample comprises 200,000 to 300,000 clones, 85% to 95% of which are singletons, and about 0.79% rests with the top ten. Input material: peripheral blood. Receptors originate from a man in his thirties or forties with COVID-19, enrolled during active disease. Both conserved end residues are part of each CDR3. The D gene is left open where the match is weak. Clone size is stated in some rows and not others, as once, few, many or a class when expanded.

CDR3: CASSPIGDTIYF
DNA: TGTGCCAGCTCACCAATCGGGGACACCATATATTTT
J: TRBJ1-3
D: NA
size: NA
V: TRBV18

CDR3: CASSPDGGWNTEAFF
DNA: TGTGCCAGCAGCCCCGACGGGGGGTGGAACACTGAAGCTTTCTTT
J: TRBJ1-1
D: NA
size: NA
V: TRBV7-2

CDR3: CASSVRDRGEKLFF
DNA: TGTGCCAGCTCAGTCCGGGACAGGGGTGAAAAACTGTTTTTT
J: TRBJ1-4
D: TRBD1
size: NA
V: TRBV18

CDR3: CASSLKGGVTEAFF
DNA: TGTGCCAGCAGTTTAAAGGGGGGGGTCACTGAAGCTTTCTTT
J: TRBJ1-1
D: NA
size: NA
V: TRBV27

CDR3: CASSETGVWNIQYF
DNA: TGTGCCAGCAGTGAAACAGGGGTGTGGAACATTCAGTACTTC
J: TRBJ2-4
D: TRBD1
size: NA
V: TRBV6-1

CDR3: CAWAGQGTEAFF
DNA: TGTGCCTGGGCGGGACAGGGGACTGAAGCTTTCTTT
J: TRBJ1-1
D: TRBD1
size: NA
V: TRBV30

CDR3: CASSLRDSPATPLHF
DNA: TGTGCCAGCAGCCTCCGGGACTCTCCTGCGACACCCCTCCACTTT
J: TRBJ1-6
D: NA
size: NA
V: TRBV9

CDR3: CASRETGSNQPQHF
DNA: TGTGCCAGCAGAGAGACAGGATCGAATCAGCCCCAGCATTTT
J: TRBJ1-5
D: NA
size: NA
V: TRBV6-5

CDR3: CASRGGRYEQYF
DNA: TGTGCCAGCAGGGGGGGGCGGTACGAGCAGTACTTC
J: TRBJ2-7
D: NA
size: NA
V: TRBV11-2

CDR3: CATKLYSGGDNTGELFF
DNA: TGTGCCACAAAGTTATATAGCGGGGGAGATAACACCGGGGAGCTGTTTTTT
J: TRBJ2-2
D: TRBD2
size: NA
V: TRBV19

CDR3: CASSLGRGYEQYF
DNA: TGTGCCAGCAGTTTAGGTAGGGGCTACGAGCAGTACTTC
J: TRBJ2-7
D: NA
size: NA
V: TRBV27

CDR3: CASSTGQGPNQPQHF
DNA: TGCGCCAGCAGCACGGGACAGGGACCCAATCAGCCCCAGCATTTT
J: TRBJ1-5
D: TRBD1
size: NA
V: TRBV5-1

CDR3: CAWSPGGDGYTF
DNA: TGTGCCTGGAGTCCAGGGGGCGATGGCTACACCTTC
J: TRBJ1-2
D: TRBD1
size: NA
V: TRBV30

CDR3: CASSFRRGYEQYF
DNA: TGTGCCAGCAGCTTTCGGAGGGGCTACGAGCAGTACTTC
J: TRBJ2-7
D: NA
size: NA
V: TRBV7-3

CDR3: CASSHPGQGAPNSPLHF
DNA: TGCGCCAGCAGCCATCCGGGACAGGGGGCGCCGAATTCACCCCTCCACTTT
J: TRBJ1-6
D: TRBD1
size: NA
V: TRBV4-1

CDR3: CASSSNRGYEQYF
DNA: TGTGCCAGCAGCTCCAACAGGGGCTACGAGCAGTACTTC
J: TRBJ2-7
D: TRBD1
size: once
V: TRBV7-3

CDR3: CASSLTTNTGELFF
DNA: TGTGCCAGCAGTTTAACCACTAACACCGGGGAGCTGTTTTTT
J: TRBJ2-2
D: NA
size: NA
V: TRBV27

CDR3: CASSSVRTGGPNEQYF
DNA: TGTGCCAGCAGTTCCGTCCGGACAGGTGGACCTAACGAGCAGTACTTC
J: TRBJ2-7
D: TRBD1
size: NA
V: TRBV27

CDR3: CASSLWTGNRETQYF
DNA: TGTGCCAGCAGCTTATGGACAGGGAATCGAGAGACCCAGTACTTC
J: TRBJ2-5
D: TRBD1
size: NA
V: TRBV13